Listed below are T cell receptor beta chains from one sample, sequenced in a study of control samples from healthy donors and cancer patients. This table comes from immunoSEQ multiplex PCR, and its TCRdb copy is limited to in-frame clones, with some not included. The sample contains 150,000 to 200,000 clones, 80% to 95% of which appear only once. Sequencing used blood. The receptors stem from a woman in her 40s in good health. CDR3s include the opening cysteine and the closing phenylalanine or tryptophan.

>TRBJ2-3|TRBV19
CASNRRGATDTQYF
>TRBJ1-4|TRBV12-3/TRBV12-4
CASSRQREKLFF
>TRBJ1-5|TRBV19
CASSIVRTVVNQPQHF
>TRBJ2-7|TRBV19
CASSTRQGSYEQYF
>TRBJ1-3|TRBV5-5
CASSYYREAGNTIYF
>TRBJ1-1|TRBV10-2
CASRKSPGQGMGNTEAFF
>TRBJ1-3|TRBV6-6
CASSYEARGLENTIYF
>TRBJ2-3|TRBV2
CASSPAARGTDTQYF
>TRBJ2-3|TRBV24-1
CATSDPGQGADTQYF
>TRBJ1-5|TRBV19
CASNPTRGPQHF
>TRBJ2-2|TRBV18
CASSPAGESGELFF
>TRBJ1-4|TRBV6-5
CASSYSKGGKLFF
>TRBJ2-3|TRBV3-1/TRBV3-2
CASSRSGVAQDTQYF
>TRBJ2-1|TRBV3-1/TRBV3-2
CASSQGVLANEQFF
>TRBJ1-2|TRBV9
CASSAQAGYTF
>TRBJ2-5|TRBV5-4
CASSLAGGPQETQYF
>TRBJ2-5|TRBV5-1
CASSLGRSPAETQYF
>TRBJ2-1|TRBV11-2
CASSLASRLGGARNEQFF
>TRBJ2-5|TRBV18
CASSPPGHLQETQYF
>TRBJ1-5|TRBV19
CASSGRDLGWQPQHF
>TRBJ2-3|TRBV7-8
CASSLTSGGRDTQYF
>TRBJ2-2|TRBV5-1
CASSQASRLDTGELFF
>TRBJ2-7|TRBV3-1/TRBV3-2
CASSQDSGNEQYF